The 31 T cell receptor beta chains below come from one sample, sequenced in a study of blood T cell repertoires in COVID-19. Measured with immunoSEQ multiplex PCR; TCRdb has only the in-frame clones, and not every one. This sample has about 130,000 clones, with over 85% found just once. The sample was peripheral blood. These receptors were collected from a man between 50 and 59 years old with active COVID-19.

The chain carries TRBV14 and TRBJ2-5, with TRBD1 matching over 8 bases. Germline CDR1 SGHDN, CDR2 FVKESK. Unmatched junction bases numbered 8, after V lost 2 bases and J lost 3 bases. The CDR3 length is 16 residues. CDR3 DNA sequence: TGTGCCAGCAGCCAACATCTCGGACAGGGAGAAGAGACCCAGTACTTC. Residues: CASSQHLGQGEETQYF.

The chain couples TRBV6-6 to TRBJ1-1; D remains ambiguous. CDR1 and CDR2 (germline): MNHNY, SVGAGI (reference sequence). The CDR3 is made up of 12 amino acids. The V gene lost 5 bases and the J gene lost 8 bases, with 12 bases spanning the gap. The CDR3 spells CASSTVTREAFF. The CDR3 DNA is TGTGCCAGCAGTACGGTGACAAGGGAAGCTTTCTTT.

This chain links TRBV6-1 with TRBJ2-4; 11 bases are a match to TRBD1. This CDR3 has 16 amino acids. V lost 4 bases and J lost 0; bases outside the gene matches: 2. The V gene's germline CDR1 is MNHNS and CDR2 SASEGT. The CDR3: CASSVGQGGAKNIQYF. In nucleotides, the CDR3 is TGTGCCAGCAGTGTGGGACAGGGGGGAGCCAAAAACATTCAGTACTTC.

The CDR3 protein is CASAPDRVSQPQHF. CDR3 nucleotides: TGTGCCAGCGCGCCGGACAGGGTTTCTCAGCCCCAGCATTTT. The V call is TRBV27, the J call TRBJ1-5; 8 positions match TRBD1. This CDR3 is 14 amino acids long. The V and J ends lost 8 bases and 6 bases, in that order; junction bases with no gene match: 9. Germline CDR1 reads MNHEY; CDR2 reads SMNVEV (reference sequence).

In regard to this clone: The same CDR3 arises from other DNA sequences in this sample as well. The V gene is TRBV3-1 (or the pseudogene TRBV3-2), the J gene TRBJ1-1; D gene ambiguous. Per germline, CDR1 LGHDT and CDR2 YNNKEL (reference sequence). Trimming stripped 3 bases from V and 5 bases from J, with 10 bases between. This CDR3 comprises 13 residues. CDR3 nucleotides: TGTGCCAGCAGCCAGGGCAGTGGGACTGAAGCTTTCTTT. This encodes CASSQGSGTEAFF.

This clone was observed a single time. This sequence joins TRBV5-1 and TRBJ2-2; 12 bases map to TRBD2. Germline V gene lookup returns CDR1 SGHRS and CDR2 YFSETQ. CDR3 length equals 15 residues. Trimming took 2 bases from V and 4 from J; bases not matched to a gene: 0. CDR3 sequence reads: CASSLLAGGTGELFF. DNA of the CDR3: TGCGCCAGCAGCTTACTAGCGGGGGGCACCGGGGAGCTGTTTTTT.

The chain is built from TRBV30 and TRBJ1-1; D is perhaps TRBD1 (5 bases). CDR1 is GTSNPN, CDR2 SVGIG, per germline (reference sequence). V lost 7 bases, J lost 2 bases, and 11 bases lay in between. This CDR3 spans 12 amino acids. The CDR3 DNA reads as TGTGCCTCCAAAGGGGTAAACACTGAAGCTTTCTTT. Translating gives CASKGVNTEAFF.

This clone was observed a few times. The DNA is left out, because the CDR3 cannot be placed on it with certainty; the CDR3 is given as TCRdb lists it. The rearrangement joins TRBV21-1 to TRBJ1-3; no check of the table's D call, TRBD1, against the DNA was made. TRBV21-1 is a pseudogene. Including both end residues, the CDR3 is 16 amino acids long. CDR3 loop: CASSKETVGPGNTIYF.

This sequence joins TRBV3-1 (or the pseudogene TRBV3-2) and TRBJ2-1, with 10 bases that match TRBD2. This CDR3 spans 16 amino acids. Germline V gives CDR1 LGHDT, CDR2 YNNKEL (reference sequence). The J segment lost 5 bases and the V segment lost 6 bases, leaving 10 bases of the junction unmatched. Written as DNA, the CDR3 is TGTGCCAGCAGTCCAGAAGCGGGGGGGGACCACAATGAGCAGTTCTTC. Translating gives CASSPEAGGDHNEQFF.

The chain links TRBV6-5 to TRBJ2-5, with D tentatively TRBD1 (6 bases). The CDR3 loop spans 15 amino acids. Trimming stripped 1 base from V and 0 bases from J, with 9 bases between. Germline-derived CDR1 and CDR2 are MNHEY and SVGAGI. In nucleotides, the CDR3 is TGTGCCAGCAGTTACTTGGACAGATACCAAGAGACCCAGTACTTC. It codes for CASSYLDRYQETQYF.

This clone has just one count. V gene TRBV4-1 combines with J gene TRBJ1-2; 7 bases align to TRBD1. The length of the CDR3 is 15 residues. The V gene's germline CDR1 is MGHRA and CDR2 YSYEKL. V trimming: 4 bases; J trimming: 6 bases; junction bases outside the gene matches: 11. The CDR3 is CASSRGSDRVDGYTF. Here the CDR3 DNA reads TGCGCCAGCAGCCGCGGGTCCGACAGGGTAGATGGCTACACCTTC.

This clone has only one observation. This sequence joins TRBV7-2 and TRBJ2-3; D is undetermined. This CDR3 is built from 14 residues. The germline V gene has CDR1 SGHTA and CDR2 FQGNSA. V was trimmed by 1 base and J by 2 bases, leaving 7 bases between them. The CDR3 is CASSLGGTTDTQYF. The CDR3 DNA reads TGTGCCAGCAGCTTAGGCGGCACCACAGATACGCAGTATTTT.

In its sample, this clone was seen once. The chain uses TRBV14 and TRBJ2-3, with TRBD2 matching over 9 bases. The junction had 4 bases not matched to a gene; V was cut back by 2 bases and J by 4 bases. This CDR3 region has 15 residues. Germline V CDR1 and CDR2: SGHDN, FVKESK. CDR3 sequence: CASSQLAGLADTQYF. The DNA of the CDR3 is TGTGCCAGCAGCCAACTAGCGGGGCTCGCAGATACGCAGTATTTT.

The chain carries TRBV5-4 and TRBJ2-7, with TRBD1 matching over 9 bases. The CDR3 has 14 residues. CDR1 and CDR2 (germline): SGHNT, YYREEE (reference sequence). Trimming removed 3 bases from V and 4 bases from J; junction bases left unmatched: 5. The DNA for the CDR3 is TGTGCCAGCAGCTCTGCCGGGACAGGGTACGAGCAGTACGTC. This encodes CASSSAGTGYEQYV.

This chain connects TRBV13 to TRBJ2-5; D is ambiguous. This CDR3 spans 15 amino acids. In germline, CDR1 is PRHDT, CDR2 FYEKMQ (reference sequence). Trimming took off 3 bases at V and 1 base at J, with 12 bases between the two ends. The CDR3 DNA reads as TGTGCCAGCAGCTTTAATCGGTGGAGCCAAGAGACCCAGTACTTC. Encoded protein: CASSFNRWSQETQYF.

The gene calls are TRBV2 and TRBJ2-5, with 9 positions matching TRBD2. This CDR3 has 15 amino acids. Losses at the gene ends were 7 bases for V and 5 bases for J; bases not matched to a gene: 11. Germline V gene sequence: CDR1 SNHLY, CDR2 FYNNEI. CDR3 sequence reads: CASIQGETSGETQYF. The CDR3 nucleotides read TGTGCCAGCATCCAAGGGGAGACTAGCGGCGAGACCCAGTACTTC. Filled out from reference TRBV2 and TRBJ2-5, the complete variable domain reads EPEVTQTPSHQVTQMGQEVILRCVPISNHLYFYWYRQILGQKVEFLVSFYNNEISEKSEIFDDQFSVERPDGSNFTLKIRSTKLEDSAMYFCASIQGETSGETQYFGPGTRLLVL.

The gene calls are TRBV9 and TRBJ2-1, with TRBD1 as a possible D gene (6 bases). CDR1 is SGDLS and CDR2 is YYNGEE in the germline V gene. The CDR3 runs 14 residues. Between the trimmed V and J ends, which lost 0 bases and 5 bases, there was a span of 9 bases. CDR3 amino acids: CASSVVGHNNEQFF. The CDR3 DNA reads as TGTGCCAGCAGCGTAGTGGGACACAACAATGAGCAGTTCTTC.

The chain carries TRBV30 and TRBJ1-1, with a tentative D call TRBD1 (6 bases). Germline CDR1 and CDR2: GTSNPN and SVGIG (reference sequence). V shed 2 bases and J shed 6 bases, with 19 bases lying between them. The CDR3 covers 15 residues. The CDR3 region is CAWSHRLTGIPEAFF. The CDR3 DNA reads as TGTGCCTGGAGTCATCGGCTAACAGGGATCCCTGAAGCTTTCTTT.

This sequence joins TRBV7-2 and TRBJ2-3; 9 bases align to TRBD2. The CDR3 extends over 15 amino acids. Germline V lookup: CDR1 SGHTA, CDR2 FQGNSA. The J segment lost 2 bases and the V segment lost 7 bases, leaving 7 bases of the junction unmatched. CDR3 nucleotides: TGTGCCAGCACAGCCGGGACTAGCCACACAGATACGCAGTATTTT. It specifies CASTAGTSHTDTQYF.

This clone was found a few times. The chain is built from TRBV10-3 and TRBJ1-6; weak D call: TRBD1 (6 bases). Germline V CDR1 and CDR2: ENHRY, SYGVKD. Trimming pared 10 bases from V and 7 bases from J, leaving 17 bases between. The CDR3 runs 14 residues. The CDR3 here is CATTGGSYNSPLHF. The CDR3 nucleotides read TGTGCCACGACTGGGGGCAGCTACAATTCACCCCTCCACTTT.

The chain is built from TRBV18 and TRBJ2-1; D perhaps matches TRBD1 (5 bases). Trimming cost V 3 bases and J 5 bases, with 11 bases left between them. The CDR3 totals 14 residues. CDR1 is KGHSH and CDR2 is LQKENI in the germline V gene. The CDR3: CASSPQLQDNEQFF. The CDR3 DNA follows: TGTGCCAGCTCACCCCAACTACAGGACAATGAGCAGTTCTTC.

The chain carries TRBV30 and TRBJ2-2; 9 positions match TRBD2. Trimming removed 1 base from V and 6 bases from J; junction bases left unmatched: 9. Per the germline V gene, CDR1 is GTSNPN and CDR2 is SVGIG (reference sequence). The CDR3 length is 16 residues. The CDR3 region is CAWSGLGGRASGELFF. CDR3 bases: TGTGCCTGGAGTGGATTGGGCGGGAGGGCCTCCGGGGAGCTGTTTTTT.

The chain joins TRBV10-3 to TRBJ1-6; the match to TRBD1 covers 8 bases. Germline V gene data show CDR1 as ENHRY and CDR2 as SYGVKD. The CDR3 contains 15 residues. With 8 bases clipped from V and 0 bases from J, the junction kept 3 bases outside the gene matches. The DNA of the CDR3 is TGTGCCATCGGGGGACAGGACTCCTATAATTCACCCCTCCACTTT. This translates into CAIGGQDSYNSPLHF.

The rearrangement joins TRBV27 to TRBJ2-1; the D gene is possibly TRBD2 (7 bases). Trimming cost V 6 bases and J 6 bases, with 18 bases left between them. The germline V gene has CDR1 MNHEY and CDR2 SMNVEV (reference sequence). The CDR3 consists of 15 residues. The CDR3 loop reads CASRPGAGAPNEQFF. CDR3 coding DNA: TGTGCCAGCAGACCGGGGGCGGGAGCCCCCAATGAGCAGTTCTTC.

This clone has just one count. The genes are TRBV30 and TRBJ2-1, with 7 bases aligning to TRBD2. The CDR3 has 12 amino acids. Germline trimming cut 3 bases from V and 12 bases from J; bases unmatched to any gene: 8. The germline V gene encodes CDR1 GTSNPN and CDR2 SVGIG (reference sequence). CDR3 region: CAWSRSGKAQFF. DNA of the CDR3: TGTGCCTGGAGCCGGAGCGGGAAGGCGCAGTTCTTC. The entire variable domain, with the rest obtained from reference TRBV30 and TRBJ2-1, is as follows: SQTIHQWPATLVQPVGSPLSLECTVEGTSNPNLYWYRQAAGRGLQLLFYSVGIGQISSEVPQNLSASRPQDRQFILSSKKLLLSDSGFYLCAWSRSGKAQFFGPGTRLTVL.

The chain carries TRBV10-1 and TRBJ2-7, with D tentatively TRBD1 (5 bases). This CDR3 contains 16 residues. Trimming shortened V by 3 bases and J by 5 bases, and 20 bases separated the two germline ends. The germline V gene encodes CDR1 WNHNN and CDR2 SYGVQD (reference sequence). DNA of the CDR3: TGCGCCAGCAGTGATCGTTCGGCAGGGCTCCGGCACGAGCAGTACTTC. This codes for CASSDRSAGLRHEQYF.

The chain is built from TRBV18 and TRBJ2-5; D gene uncertain. Germline loops: CDR1 KGHSH, CDR2 LQKENI. The CDR3 spans 15 residues. V gave up 6 bases and J gave up 0 bases, with 14 bases separating them. The CDR3 DNA reads TGTGCCAGCTCCATGTCATATGGAGACCAAGAGACCCAGTACTTC. It encodes CASSMSYGDQETQYF. Based on the CDR3 plus reference TRBV18 and TRBJ2-5, the full variable domain is NAGVMQNPRHLVRRRGQEARLRCSPMKGHSHVYWYRQLPEEGLKFMVYLQKENIIDESGMPKERFSAEFPKEGPSILRIQQVVRGDSAAYFCASSMSYGDQETQYFGPGTRLLVL.

The chain employs TRBV16 and TRBJ2-4; possible D gene TRBD1, 6 bases. Germline assignment: CDR1 KGHSY and CDR2 FQNENV. The CDR3 covers 16 residues. With 0 bases removed from V and 0 bases from J, the gap between germline ends came to 9 bases. Here the CDR3 reads CASSQSPGVAKNIQYF. CDR3 DNA sequence: TGTGCCAGCAGCCAATCACCAGGGGTAGCCAAAAACATTCAGTACTTC. The full variable domain, its missing parts supplied by reference TRBV16 and TRBJ2-4, is GEEVAQTPKHLVRGEGQKAKLYCAPIKGHSYVFWYQQVLKNEFKFLISFQNENVFDETGMPKERFSAKCLPNSPCSLEIQATKLEDSAVYFCASSQSPGVAKNIQYFGAGTRLSVL.

This chain links TRBV3-1 (or the pseudogene TRBV3-2) with TRBJ2-5; D remains ambiguous. Germline values: CDR1 LGHDT, CDR2 YNNKEL (reference sequence). Trimming left V 1 base short and J 4 bases short, with 4 bases between. The CDR3 spans 12 residues. The DNA of the CDR3 is TGTGCCAGCAGCCAAGTAGCAGAGACCCAGTACTTC. Encoded protein: CASSQVAETQYF.

The chain carries TRBV24-1 and TRBJ1-5; tentatively, D is TRBD1 (5 bases). Germline V gene sequence: CDR1 KGHDR, CDR2 SFDVKD. The CDR3 runs to 13 residues. Trimming shortened V by 4 bases and J by 3 bases, and 6 bases separated the two germline ends. For the CDR3, the DNA is TGTGCCACCAGTGACAGGGACAATCAGCCCCAGCATTTT. It codes for CATSDRDNQPQHF.

The chain combines TRBV19 with TRBJ1-2; TRBD1 matches 9 bases. The germline V gene encodes CDR1 LNHDA and CDR2 SQIVND (reference sequence). The CDR3 loop spans 14 amino acids. The J segment lost 4 bases and the V segment lost 9 bases, leaving 9 bases of the junction unmatched. In nucleotides, the CDR3 is TGTGCCAGCAGCTCGACAGGGGGGAGCTATGGCTACACCTTC. Translating gives CASSSTGGSYGYTF.